This is a list of T cell receptor beta chains from one sample in a study of T cell repertoires in cytomegalovirus infection. These receptors' targets are unknown. A single record per CDR3 protein comes from TCRdb applying MiXCR to the reads. This sample has 680,000 or so distinct CDR3 sequences; roughly a third occur once, and the top ten carry around a sixth. The sequences come from cultured PBMCs, collected from culture after CMV antigen stimulation. Source of these receptors: a human donor in good health (CMV status not recorded). Some clones in this sample may be carry-over from other donors' samples. The CDR3 runs from the conserved cysteine through the conserved F or W. Fields, in order: CDR3 DNA, CDR3 protein, clone size, J gene, D gene, V gene. D genes are given only for firm matches. Expanded clones are given a class, and other clones once, few, many or no size at all.

CDR3 DNA: TGTGCCGGAAACAGGAGCCGGACTAGCGGGGGGCCCACAGATACGCAGTATTTT; CDR3 protein: CAGNRSRTSGGPTDTQYF; clone size: .; J gene: TRBJ2-3; D gene: TRBD2; V gene: TRBV2
CDR3 DNA: TGTGCCAGCAGTGAACGGGAAAAACTGTTTTTT; CDR3 protein: CASSEREKLFF; clone size: .; J gene: TRBJ1-4; D gene: .; V gene: TRBV25-1
CDR3 DNA: TGTGCCAGCAGCTTTACTAGCTACAATGAGCAGTTCTTC; CDR3 protein: CASSFTSYNEQFF; clone size: many; J gene: TRBJ2-1; D gene: .; V gene: TRBV7-2
CDR3 DNA: TGTGCCAGCAGTTTATCAGGTGACAGGGTAGTATATGAGCAGTTCTTC; CDR3 protein: CASSLSGDRVVYEQFF; clone size: few; J gene: TRBJ2-1; D gene: TRBD1; V gene: TRBV27
CDR3 DNA: TGTGCCAGCAGTCCAATCGGGGGAGGCTACACCTTC; CDR3 protein: CASSPIGGGYTF; clone size: .; J gene: TRBJ1-2; D gene: .; V gene: TRBV27
CDR3 DNA: TGCAGTGCCAGGACTAGCGGGGGCCGACAAGAGACCCAGTACTTC; CDR3 protein: CSARTSGGRQETQYF; clone size: .; J gene: TRBJ2-5; D gene: TRBD2; V gene: TRBV20-1
CDR3 DNA: TGTGCCAGCGCCCCAACGCCGGGACTGGGATCGGGGGCCCAGCATTTT; CDR3 protein: CASAPTPGLGSGAQHF; clone size: .; J gene: TRBJ1-5; D gene: .; V gene: TRBV12-3/TRBV12-4
CDR3 DNA: TGTGCCACCTGGGGGGGGGTAGCTGGAAAAGAGACCCAGTACTTC; CDR3 protein: CATWGGVAGKETQYF; clone size: .; J gene: TRBJ2-5; D gene: TRBD2; V gene: TRBV6-1
CDR3 DNA: TGTGCCAGCAGACCCGGACCCGCACACTCTGGAAACACCATATATTTT; CDR3 protein: CASRPGPAHSGNTIYF; clone size: once; J gene: TRBJ1-3; D gene: .; V gene: TRBV7-9
CDR3 DNA: TGTGCCAGCAGTGGACAGATAACAGATACGCAGTATTTT; CDR3 protein: CASSGQITDTQYF; clone size: .; J gene: TRBJ2-3; D gene: .; V gene: TRBV12-3/TRBV12-4
CDR3 DNA: TGCAGTGCTACACGCCATCCGGAGCAGCCCCAGCATTTT; CDR3 protein: CSATRHPEQPQHF; clone size: .; J gene: TRBJ1-5; D gene: .; V gene: TRBV20-1
CDR3 DNA: TGTGCCAGCAGCTTAGCTGTTTCGAACACTGAAGCTTTCTTT; CDR3 protein: CASSLAVSNTEAFF; clone size: few; J gene: TRBJ1-1; D gene: .; V gene: TRBV7-2
CDR3 DNA: TGTGCTAGTGGAGTACAGGGCGGAAACACCATATATTTT; CDR3 protein: CASGVQGGNTIYF; clone size: .; J gene: TRBJ1-3; D gene: .; V gene: TRBV12-5
CDR3 DNA: TGCGCCAGCAGCGGGGAAGGGACTAGCGTAAATGAGCAGTTCTTC; CDR3 protein: CASSGEGTSVNEQFF; clone size: .; J gene: TRBJ2-1; D gene: TRBD2; V gene: TRBV5-1
CDR3 DNA: TGTGCCAGCAGTTACGGGCTAGCGGGTCCCTCTTCCTACGAGCAGTACTTC; CDR3 protein: CASSYGLAGPSSYEQYF; clone size: .; J gene: TRBJ2-7; D gene: TRBD2; V gene: TRBV6-2/TRBV6-3
CDR3 DNA: TGTGCCAGCAGTGGACTGAGGACGTTCACAGATACGCAGTATTTT; CDR3 protein: CASSGLRTFTDTQYF; clone size: .; J gene: TRBJ2-3; D gene: .; V gene: TRBV6-1
CDR3 DNA: TGTGCCAGCACCTTAGGTGGGACTAGCACCTACGAGCAGTACTTC; CDR3 protein: CASTLGGTSTYEQYF; clone size: many; J gene: TRBJ2-7; D gene: TRBD2; V gene: TRBV7-2
CDR3 DNA: TGTGCCAGCAGCTACCGGACAGGAGGACTCGAAGCTTTCTTT; CDR3 protein: CASSYRTGGLEAFF; clone size: many; J gene: TRBJ1-1; D gene: TRBD1; V gene: TRBV11-2
CDR3 DNA: TGTGCCACCAGCAGGCGGGGGTCTAGCACAGATACGCAGTATTTT; CDR3 protein: CATSRRGSSTDTQYF; clone size: .; J gene: TRBJ2-3; D gene: TRBD2; V gene: TRBV15
CDR3 DNA: TGTGCCAGCAGTTACCGACAGGGTACGCAGCCCCAGCATTTT; CDR3 protein: CASSYRQGTQPQHF; clone size: .; J gene: TRBJ1-5; D gene: TRBD1; V gene: TRBV6-5
CDR3 DNA: TGTGCCAGCAGTGGTCAGTTTGATCAGCCCCAGCATTTT; CDR3 protein: CASSGQFDQPQHF; clone size: .; J gene: TRBJ1-5; D gene: .; V gene: TRBV6-1
CDR3 DNA: TGTGCCAGCAGCTCCCTAGCGGAAACATCTAGGGGGACCCAGTACTTC; CDR3 protein: CASSSLAETSRGTQYF; clone size: .; J gene: TRBJ2-5; D gene: TRBD2; V gene: TRBV11-2
CDR3 DNA: TGTGCCAGCAGGAAGACAGGGACCAATCAGCCCCAGCATTTT; CDR3 protein: CASRKTGTNQPQHF; clone size: .; J gene: TRBJ1-5; D gene: TRBD1; V gene: TRBV6-2/TRBV6-3
CDR3 DNA: TGCAGTGCTAGACCGGCCGGCGGGAGGGGGACAGTCACAGATACGCAGTATTTT; CDR3 protein: CSARPAGGRGTVTDTQYF; clone size: .; J gene: TRBJ2-3; D gene: TRBD2; V gene: TRBV20-1
CDR3 DNA: TGTGCCTGGAGTGAGCCAGGGGTACAAGAGACCCAGTACTTC; CDR3 protein: CAWSEPGVQETQYF; clone size: .; J gene: TRBJ2-5; D gene: .; V gene: TRBV30
CDR3 DNA: TGTGCCAGCAGCTTCGAAATCAAGGGCCGGGACAACTACGAGCAGTACTTC; CDR3 protein: CASSFEIKGRDNYEQYF; clone size: .; J gene: TRBJ2-7; D gene: .; V gene: TRBV11-2